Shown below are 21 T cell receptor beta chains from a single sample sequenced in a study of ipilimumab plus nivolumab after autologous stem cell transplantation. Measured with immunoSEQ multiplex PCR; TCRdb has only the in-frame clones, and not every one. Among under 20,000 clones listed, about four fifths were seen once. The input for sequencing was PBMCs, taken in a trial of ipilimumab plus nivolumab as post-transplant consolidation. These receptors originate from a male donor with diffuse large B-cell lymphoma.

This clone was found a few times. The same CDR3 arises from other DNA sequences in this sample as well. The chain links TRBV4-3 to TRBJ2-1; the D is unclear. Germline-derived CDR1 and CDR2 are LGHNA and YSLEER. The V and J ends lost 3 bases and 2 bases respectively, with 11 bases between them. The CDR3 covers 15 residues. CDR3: CASSQQFDPYNEQFF. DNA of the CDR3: TGCGCCAGCAGCCAGCAATTCGACCCCTACAATGAGCAGTTCTTC.

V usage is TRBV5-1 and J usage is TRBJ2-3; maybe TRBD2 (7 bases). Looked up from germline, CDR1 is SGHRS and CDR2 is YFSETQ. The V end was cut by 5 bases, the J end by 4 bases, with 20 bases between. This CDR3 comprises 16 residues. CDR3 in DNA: TGCGCCAGCAGGGAAGGCGGGGGCACCGGGGCAGATACGCAGTATTTT. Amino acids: CASREGGGTGADTQYF.

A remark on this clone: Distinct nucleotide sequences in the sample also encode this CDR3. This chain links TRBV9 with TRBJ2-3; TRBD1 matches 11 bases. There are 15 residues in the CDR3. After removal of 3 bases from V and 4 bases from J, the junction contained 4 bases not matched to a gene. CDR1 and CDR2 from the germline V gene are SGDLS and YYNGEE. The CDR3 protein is CASSGRDRGSDTQYF. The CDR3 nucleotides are TGTGCCAGCAGCGGCCGGGACAGGGGGTCAGATACGCAGTATTTT.

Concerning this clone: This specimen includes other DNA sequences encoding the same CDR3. CDR3 in amino acids: CASSLGLAGYEQYF. CDR3 nucleotides: TGTGCCAGCAGTTTAGGACTAGCGGGGTACGAGCAGTACTTC. The chain couples TRBV27 to TRBJ2-7; 12 bases match TRBD2. The ends lost 2 bases at V and 4 bases at J; junction bases unmatched: 0. The CDR3 extends over 14 amino acids. Per germline, CDR1 MNHEY and CDR2 SMNVEV (reference sequence).

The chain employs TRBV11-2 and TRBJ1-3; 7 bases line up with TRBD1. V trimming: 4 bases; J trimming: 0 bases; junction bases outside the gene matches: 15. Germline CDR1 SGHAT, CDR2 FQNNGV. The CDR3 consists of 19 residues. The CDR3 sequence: CASSSRGGHRGISGNTIYF. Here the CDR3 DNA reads TGTGCCAGCAGCTCCCGGGGGGGCCACAGGGGAATCTCTGGAAACACCATATATTTT. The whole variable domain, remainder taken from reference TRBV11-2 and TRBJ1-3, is EAGVAQSPRYKIIEKRQSVAFWCNPISGHATLYWYQQILGQGPKLLIQFQNNGVVDDSQLPKDRFSAERLKGVDSTLKIQPAKLEDSAVYLCASSSRGGHRGISGNTIYFGEGSWLTVV.

CDR3 in amino acids: CASSPGYEQYF. In DNA form, the CDR3 reads TGCGCCAGCAGCCCGGGGTACGAGCAGTACTTC. The chain employs TRBV5-1 and TRBJ2-7; D possibly corresponds to TRBD2 (5 bases). Trimming pared 4 bases from V and 4 bases from J, leaving 6 bases between. The germline V gene encodes CDR1 SGHRS and CDR2 YFSETQ. The CDR3 has 11 amino acids. Supplemented by reference TRBV5-1 and TRBJ2-7, the full variable domain reads KAGVTQTPRYLIKTRGQQVTLSCSPISGHRSVSWYQQTPGQGLQFLFEYFSETQRNKGNFPGRFSGRQFSNSRSEMNVSTLELGDSALYLCASSPGYEQYFGPGTRLTVT.

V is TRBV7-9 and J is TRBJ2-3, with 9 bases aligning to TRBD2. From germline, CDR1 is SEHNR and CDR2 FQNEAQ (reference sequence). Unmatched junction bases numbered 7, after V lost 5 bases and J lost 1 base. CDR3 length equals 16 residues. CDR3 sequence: CASSLGVAGGTDTQYF. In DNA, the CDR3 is TGTGCCAGCAGCCTCGGGGTAGCGGGGGGCACAGATACGCAGTATTTT.

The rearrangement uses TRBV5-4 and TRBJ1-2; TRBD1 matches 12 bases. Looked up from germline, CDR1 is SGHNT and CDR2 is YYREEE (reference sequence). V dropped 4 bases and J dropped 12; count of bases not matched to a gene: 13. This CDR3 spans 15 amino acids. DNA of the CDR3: TGTGCCAGCAGCGCCGCCGGGACAGGGGGCTCCCATGACACCTTC. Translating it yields CASSAAGTGGSHDTF.

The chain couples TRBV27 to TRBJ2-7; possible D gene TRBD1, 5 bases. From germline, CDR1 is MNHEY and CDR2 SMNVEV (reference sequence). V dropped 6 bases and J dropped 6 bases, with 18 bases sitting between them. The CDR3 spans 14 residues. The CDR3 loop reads CASRPSTAMGEQYF. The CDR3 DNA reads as TGTGCCAGCAGGCCGTCGACAGCGATGGGCGAGCAGTACTTC.

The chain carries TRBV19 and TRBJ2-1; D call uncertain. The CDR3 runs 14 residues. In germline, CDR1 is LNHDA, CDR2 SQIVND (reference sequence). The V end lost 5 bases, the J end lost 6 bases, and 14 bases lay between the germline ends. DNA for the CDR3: TGTGCCAGTAGTGTGGAGCTGGCGTCCAATGAGCAGTTCTTC. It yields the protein CASSVELASNEQFF.

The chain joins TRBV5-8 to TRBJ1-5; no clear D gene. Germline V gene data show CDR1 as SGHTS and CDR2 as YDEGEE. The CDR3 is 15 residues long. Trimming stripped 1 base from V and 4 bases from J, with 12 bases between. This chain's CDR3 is CASSLITSSNQPQHF. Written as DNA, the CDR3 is TGTGCCAGCAGCTTGATTACAAGCAGTAATCAGCCCCAGCATTTT.

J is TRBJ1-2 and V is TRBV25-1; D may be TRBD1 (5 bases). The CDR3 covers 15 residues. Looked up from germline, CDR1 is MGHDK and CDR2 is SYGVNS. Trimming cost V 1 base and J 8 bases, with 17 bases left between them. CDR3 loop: CASSEWRGRTEGYTF. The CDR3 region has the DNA TGTGCCAGCAGTGAATGGCGGGGGAGGACTGAGGGCTACACCTTC.

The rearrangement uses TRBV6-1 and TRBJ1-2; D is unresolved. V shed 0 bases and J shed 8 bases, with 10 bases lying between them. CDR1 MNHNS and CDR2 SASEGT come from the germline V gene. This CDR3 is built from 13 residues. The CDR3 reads CASSEAGRGGYTF. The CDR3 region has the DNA TGTGCCAGCAGTGAAGCCGGTCGAGGAGGCTACACCTTC.

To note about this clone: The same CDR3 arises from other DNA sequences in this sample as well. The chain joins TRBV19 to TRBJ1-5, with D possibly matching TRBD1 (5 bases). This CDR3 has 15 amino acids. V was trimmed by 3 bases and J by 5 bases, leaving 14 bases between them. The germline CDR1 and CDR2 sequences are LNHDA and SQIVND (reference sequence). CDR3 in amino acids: CASSIVTGQDQPQHF. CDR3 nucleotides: TGTGCCAGTAGTATTGTGACGGGGCAGGATCAGCCCCAGCATTTT.

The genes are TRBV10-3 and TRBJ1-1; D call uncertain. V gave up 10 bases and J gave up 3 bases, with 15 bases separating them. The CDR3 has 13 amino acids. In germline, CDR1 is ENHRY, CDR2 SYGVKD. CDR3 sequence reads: CATYGGYDTEAFF. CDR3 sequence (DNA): TGTGCCACCTACGGCGGGTATGACACTGAAGCTTTCTTT.

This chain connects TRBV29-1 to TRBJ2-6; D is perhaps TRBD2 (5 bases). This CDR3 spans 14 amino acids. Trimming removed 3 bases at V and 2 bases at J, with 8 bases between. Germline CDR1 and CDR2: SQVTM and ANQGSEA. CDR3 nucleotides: TGCAGCGTTGATGAGGGTACTGGGGCCAACGTCCTGACTTTC. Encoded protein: CSVDEGTGANVLTF. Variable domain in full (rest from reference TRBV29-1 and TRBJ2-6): SAVISQKPSRDICQRGTSLTIQCQVDSQVTMMFWYRQQPGQSLTLIATANQGSEATYESGFVIDKFPISRPNLTFSTLTVSNMSPEDSSIYLCSVDEGTGANVLTFGAGSRLTVL.

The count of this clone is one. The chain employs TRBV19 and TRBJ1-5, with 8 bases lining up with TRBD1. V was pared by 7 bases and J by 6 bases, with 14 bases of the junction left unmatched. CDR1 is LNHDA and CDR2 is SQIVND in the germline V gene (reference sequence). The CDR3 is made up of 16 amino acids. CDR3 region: CASNWSRGRLGQPQHF. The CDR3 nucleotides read TGTGCCAGTAACTGGAGCAGGGGGCGCTTGGGTCAGCCCCAGCATTTT. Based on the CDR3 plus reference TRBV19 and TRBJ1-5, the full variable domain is DGGITQSPKYLFRKEGQNVTLSCEQNLNHDAMYWYRQDPGQGLRLIYYSQIVNDFQKGDIAEGYSVSREKKESFPLTVTSAQKNPTAFYLCASNWSRGRLGQPQHFGDGTRLSIL.

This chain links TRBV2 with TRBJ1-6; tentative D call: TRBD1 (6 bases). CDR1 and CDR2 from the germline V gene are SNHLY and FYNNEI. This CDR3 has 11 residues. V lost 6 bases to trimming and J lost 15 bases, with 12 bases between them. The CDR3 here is CASRGGGFLHF. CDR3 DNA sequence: TGTGCCAGCAGAGGGGGAGGATTCCTCCACTTT.

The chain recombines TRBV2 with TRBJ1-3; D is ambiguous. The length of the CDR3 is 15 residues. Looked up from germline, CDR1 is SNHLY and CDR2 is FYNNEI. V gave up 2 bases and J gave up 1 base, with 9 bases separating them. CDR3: CASSERVQSGNTIYF. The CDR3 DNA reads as TGTGCCAGCAGTGAAAGAGTCCAATCTGGAAACACCATATATTTT.

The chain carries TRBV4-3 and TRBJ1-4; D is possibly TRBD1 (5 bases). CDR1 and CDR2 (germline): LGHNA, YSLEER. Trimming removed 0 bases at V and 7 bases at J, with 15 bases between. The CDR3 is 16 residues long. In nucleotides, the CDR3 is TGCGCCAGCAGCCAAGATATCGGGCAGGGAAGTGAAAAACTGTTTTTT. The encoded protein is CASSQDIGQGSEKLFF.

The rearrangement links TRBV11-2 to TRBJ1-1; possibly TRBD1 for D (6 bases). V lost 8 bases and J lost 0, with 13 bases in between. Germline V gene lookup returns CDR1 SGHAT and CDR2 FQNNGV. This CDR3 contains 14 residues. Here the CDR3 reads CASGAGHLNTEAFF. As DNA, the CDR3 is TGTGCCAGCGGAGCGGGACACCTGAACACTGAAGCTTTCTTT.